This T cell receptor (beta chain) was sequenced during a study of Graves' ophthalmopathy and Graves' hyperthyroidism. In the study overall: Upon initial diagnosis and before any treatment, peripheral blood was collected.

PBMCs were isolated from a roughly 10 ml sample of fresh peripheral blood. Study-wide results and caveats: Blood also held most thyroid clonotypes expanded above 0.001 frequency.

This clonotype was counted at least ten times. Its cognate antigen is unknown. RNA served as the template for amplifying TCR beta CDR3 regions. Scientists carried out first-round RT-PCR using HTBI primers and then a second-round multiplex PCR. MiXCR, applied by TCRdb to the multiplex PCR reads, yields one record per CDR3 protein. In the table there are about 480,000 distinct CDR3 sequences, over 13% of which are singletons. The CDR3 has 14 amino acids. Trimming left V 0 bases short and J 4 bases short, with 7 bases between. CDR1 is MNHNS, CDR2 SASEGT, per germline. The clonotype originates from a woman younger than 45 with Graves' ophthalmopathy. The chain is built from TRBV6-1 and TRBJ1-5; TRBD1 is a possible D gene (5 bases). Sequencing was carried out using blood. In nucleotides, the CDR3 is TGTGCCAGCAGTGAAGCGGGGGGAAATCAGCCCCAGCATTTT. This encodes CASSEAGGNQPQHF.